Included here is one T cell receptor (beta chain) sequence, with context. The CDR3 is 14 residues long. Per germline, CDR1 MDHEN and CDR2 SYDVKM. Trimming stripped 3 bases from V and 8 bases from J, with 16 bases between. The sample is drawn from a study of shared clonotypes between healthy human individuals. TCRdb's copy holds only in-frame clones and misses some; the assay was immunoSEQ multiplex PCR. The table includes 1,400,000 or so clones, approximately 98.5% detected once. Sequencing used naive CD4+ T cells sorted from blood. Subset given: CD45RA+ positively selected. This clonotype originated in a man aged 30 to 39 in good health. V gene TRBV28 combines with J gene TRBJ1-2; no reliable D call. The CDR3, as DNA: TGTGCCAGCAGTTTGCGTCAGGCTCCGAGCGGCTACACCTTC. It codes for CASSLRQAPSGYTF.